The next 26 T cell receptor beta chains were all read from a single sample in a study of CD8 T cells in Susac syndrome. The authors reverse transcribed 0.5 to 1 ug RNA with random hexamers. TCRdb fed the immunoSEQ multiplex PCR reads into MiXCR, producing one record per CDR3 protein. The repertoire includes around 160,000 distinct CDR3 sequences, approximately 95% of them detected once, and 0.085% to 0.095% sits in the top ten. Sequencing input: CD4+ T cells from PBMCs. Source of these receptors: a human donor with multiple sclerosis.

The chain carries TRBV30 and TRBJ2-3; 10 nucleotides agree with TRBD1. V gave up 3 bases and J gave up 5 bases; unmatched junction bases: 11. Germline loops: CDR1 GTSNPN, CDR2 SVGIG (reference sequence). The length of the CDR3 is 16 residues. In DNA, the CDR3 is TGTGCCTGGAGCCCTAAGGACAGGGGGGGAGGAGATACGCAGTATTTT. This sequence encodes CAWSPKDRGGGDTQYF.

The CDR3: CASTRGRHSYEQYF. As DNA, the CDR3 is TGTGCCAGCACGAGGGGCCGCCACTCCTACGAGCAGTACTTC. This rearrangement joins TRBV6-2 or TRBV6-3 to TRBJ2-7, with D possibly being TRBD1 or TRBD2 (5 bases each). The germline V gene encodes CDR1 MNHEY and CDR2 SVGEGT. The CDR3 loop spans 14 amino acids. Trimming removed 7 bases from V and 0 bases from J, with 13 bases in between.

The chain couples TRBV12-3 or TRBV12-4 to TRBJ2-3, with a weak D call TRBD2 (5 bases). V was cut by 7 bases and J by 0 bases, with 11 bases left in between. The CDR3 sequence is 14 residues long. This CDR3 is CASTFTGSTDTQYF. DNA of the CDR3: TGTGCCAGCACTTTTACGGGAAGCACAGATACGCAGTATTTT.

This sequence joins TRBV2 and TRBJ1-2; a weak D match, TRBD1 (6 bases). Germline CDR1 reads SNHLY; CDR2 reads FYNNEI. The CDR3 length is 15 residues. The V end lost 6 bases, the J end lost 0 bases, and 14 bases lay between the germline ends. The CDR3 nucleotides are TGTGCCAGCAGGACCAACAGGGAAGCTAACTATGGCTACACCTTC. It codes for CASRTNREANYGYTF.

This clonotype has only a few counts. The chain carries TRBV14 and TRBJ2-7, with TRBD2 matching over 11 bases. The germline V gene encodes CDR1 SGHDN and CDR2 FVKESK. The CDR3 contains 17 residues. The trim removed 0 bases at V and 6 bases at J, leaving 10 bases unmatched. The CDR3 nucleotides read TGTGCCAGCAGCCAAGATAAGGGACGGCTAGCGGGAGGCGAGCAGTACTTC. Protein: CASSQDKGRLAGGEQYF.

This chain uses TRBV7-6 with TRBJ2-2; D is unresolved. The CDR3 extends over 15 amino acids. The ends were cut back, 0 bases at V and 2 bases at J, with 7 bases in the middle. Germline V gene lookup returns CDR1 SGHVS and CDR2 FNYEAQ. CDR3 coding DNA: TGTGCCAGCAGCTTAGCGGCTACCAACACCGGGGAGCTGTTTTTT. The encoded protein is CASSLAATNTGELFF.

The chain combines TRBV29-1 with TRBJ2-1; D is unresolved. The V gene lost 5 bases and the J gene lost 4 bases, with 12 bases spanning the gap. Germline CDR1 SQVTM, CDR2 ANQGSEA. The CDR3 covers 13 residues. The CDR3 here is CSVPPLGYNEQFF. As DNA, the CDR3 is TGCAGCGTTCCTCCTCTCGGATACAATGAGCAGTTCTTC.

This chain links TRBV10-2 with TRBJ1-5, with D maybe TRBD1 (5 bases). CDR1 and CDR2 (germline): WSHSY, SAAADI. Trimming left V 0 bases short and J 4 bases short, with 16 bases between. The CDR3 sequence is 17 residues long. CDR3 loop: CASSESGQGRDNQPQHF. As DNA, the CDR3 is TGCGCCAGCAGTGAGTCTGGGCAGGGTAGGGATAATCAGCCCCAGCATTTT.

The chain is built from TRBV29-1 and TRBJ2-1; 7 nucleotides align to TRBD2. Germline V gene sequence: CDR1 SQVTM, CDR2 ANQGSEA. The J segment lost 7 bases and the V segment lost 4 bases, leaving 4 bases of the junction unmatched. CDR3 length: 12 residues. The CDR3 sequence is CSVAEGGNEQFF. CDR3 DNA sequence: TGCAGCGTTGCGGAGGGAGGGAATGAGCAGTTCTTC.

CDR3 DNA sequence: TGCAGTGCTAGAGATCGATACGGAAAAGAGACCCAGTACTTC. Translating gives CSARDRYGKETQYF. V is TRBV20-1 and J is TRBJ2-5; D call uncertain. This CDR3 is 14 amino acids long. Germline-derived CDR1 and CDR2 are DFQATT and SNEGSKA (reference sequence). V dropped 0 bases and J dropped 3 bases, with 11 bases sitting between them.

V usage is TRBV12-5 and J usage is TRBJ1-2; TRBD1 agrees at 8 bases. The CDR3 has 13 amino acids. Per germline, CDR1 LGHNT and CDR2 FRNRAP. The V segment lost 6 bases and the J segment 3 bases; nucleotides outside the gene matches: 3. The DNA for the CDR3 is TGTGCTAGTGGGTCGACAGGGGACTATGGCTACACCTTC. Its translation: CASGSTGDYGYTF.

This chain links TRBV15 with TRBJ1-1, with a tentative D call TRBD1 (6 bases). V was pared by 0 bases and J by 1 base, with 15 bases between. Per germline, CDR1 LNHNV and CDR2 YYDKDF (reference sequence). The CDR3 totals 17 residues. The CDR3 loop reads CATSRDTWGGGNTEAFF. The CDR3 DNA follows: TGTGCCACCAGCAGAGATACTTGGGGGGGCGGGAACACTGAAGCTTTCTTT.

The CDR3 loop reads CASSQGGRPQHF. CDR3 DNA: TGTGCCAGCAGCCAAGGGGGGCGGCCCCAGCATTTT. The V gene is TRBV3-1, the J gene TRBJ1-5; a possible D gene is TRBD1 (6 bases). The CDR3 has 12 residues. Germline V gene lookup returns CDR1 LGHDT and CDR2 YNNKEL (reference sequence). V gave up 1 base and J gave up 9 bases, with 7 bases separating them.

J is TRBJ1-1 and V is TRBV20-1; D is ambiguous. This CDR3 contains 13 residues. V lost 3 bases and J 5 bases, leaving 13 bases between the germline ends. CDR1 DFQATT and CDR2 SNEGSKA come from the germline V gene (reference sequence). CDR3 in amino acids: CSASRATRTEAFF. CDR3 in DNA: TGCAGTGCTAGCCGGGCAACGAGGACTGAAGCTTTCTTT.

A note on this clonotype: No DNA is shown, since the ends of the CDR3 on it are uncertain; the CDR3 is the one TCRdb lists. V is TRBV28 and J is TRBJ2-7; no DNA check was done on the table's D call, TRBD2. The CDR3 has 16 amino acids, counting both end residues. Looked up from germline, CDR1 is MDHEN and CDR2 is SYDVKM. The CDR3 sequence: CASSTSGTSGTYEQYF.

V gene TRBV20-1 combines with J gene TRBJ2-3, with 15 bases identical to TRBD2. V was clipped by 4 bases and J by 2 bases; unmatched bases: 4. This CDR3 is built from 16 residues. CDR1 is DFQATT, CDR2 SNEGSKA, per germline (reference sequence). The CDR3 DNA follows: TGCAGTGCTATTGGACTAGCGGGAGGGCACACAGATACGCAGTATTTT. The encoded protein is CSAIGLAGGHTDTQYF.

V gene TRBV28 combines with J gene TRBJ2-4; unclear D gene. The length of the CDR3 is 13 residues. Germline loops: CDR1 MDHEN, CDR2 SYDVKM. Trimming left V 5 bases short and J 1 base short, with 6 bases between. In DNA, the CDR3 is TGTGCCAGCAGTCCCCCGGCCAAAAACATTCAGTACTTC. Translation: CASSPPAKNIQYF.

The chain uses TRBV29-1 and TRBJ2-7; D call uncertain. This CDR3 contains 11 residues. In germline, CDR1 is SQVTM, CDR2 ANQGSEA. V was trimmed by 4 bases and J by 3 bases, leaving 7 bases between them. Here the CDR3 DNA reads TGCAGCGTTGGACAAAGCTACGAGCAGTACTTC. It specifies CSVGQSYEQYF.

The rearrangement joins TRBV7-2 to TRBJ2-5, with 11 bases aligning to TRBD2. The CDR3 consists of 14 residues. Germline values: CDR1 SGHTA, CDR2 FQGNSA. Trimming cost V 1 base and J 9 bases; bases outside gene matches: 4. CDR3 nucleotides: TGTGCCAGCAGCTTAGTAGCGGGAGGGACCGCCCAGTACTTC. This codes for CASSLVAGGTAQYF.

V is TRBV13 and J is TRBJ2-2, with 9 bases fitting TRBD2. The V segment lost 5 bases and the J segment 4 bases; nucleotides outside the gene matches: 8. This CDR3 is built from 16 residues. Germline lookup yields CDR1 PRHDT and CDR2 FYEKMQ (reference sequence). The CDR3 loop reads CASSLLAGPGTGELFF. The CDR3, as DNA: TGTGCCAGCAGCCTTCTAGCGGGGCCGGGCACCGGGGAGCTGTTTTTT.

V and J are TRBV7-2 and TRBJ2-3; D possibly corresponds to TRBD2 (5 bases). This CDR3 has 15 residues. The germline V and J ends were trimmed by 3 bases and 4 bases, with 14 bases remaining between them. CDR1 is SGHTA and CDR2 is FQGNSA in the germline V gene. CDR3 region: CASSFSSVGADTQYF. CDR3 DNA: TGTGCCAGCAGCTTCTCGTCCGTCGGGGCAGATACGCAGTATTTT.

The genes are TRBV25-1 and TRBJ2-3, with TRBD2 matching over 8 bases. The CDR3 contains 14 residues. Trimming took 6 bases from V and 4 from J; bases not matched to a gene: 6. In germline, CDR1 is MGHDK, CDR2 SYGVNS. The CDR3 loop is CASSRAGAADTQYF. The CDR3 DNA is TGTGCCAGCAGCCGAGCGGGGGCCGCAGATACGCAGTATTTT.

The rearrangement joins TRBV6-2 or TRBV6-3 to TRBJ2-1; D ambiguous. V dropped 7 bases and J dropped 3 bases, with 13 bases sitting between them. CDR3 length: 14 residues. Germline assignment: CDR1 MNHEY and CDR2 SVGEGT. CDR3 bases: TGTGCCAGCACCATGCGGAACTTCTACAATGAGCAGTTCTTC. Protein: CASTMRNFYNEQFF.

The chain employs TRBV7-2 and TRBJ2-1, with 8 nucleotides matching TRBD2. Looked up from germline, CDR1 is SGHTA and CDR2 is FQGNSA. V lost 4 bases, J lost 8 bases, and 16 bases stayed unmatched. This CDR3 spans 17 amino acids. CDR3 region: CASSSRPPGGPVDEQFF. The CDR3 DNA follows: TGTGCCAGCAGCTCCCGACCCCCGGGAGGGCCGGTCGATGAGCAGTTCTTC.

This chain uses TRBV29-1 with TRBJ2-7, with D unresolved. Trimming took off 6 bases at V and 5 bases at J, with 11 bases between the two ends. Germline CDR1 SQVTM, CDR2 ANQGSEA. The CDR3 consists of 11 residues. CDR3 loop: CSVSRLNEQYF. The CDR3 DNA reads as TGCAGCGTCTCTAGACTCAACGAGCAGTACTTC.

The chain recombines TRBV27 with TRBJ1-1, with 9 bases lining up with TRBD1. Germline values: CDR1 MNHEY, CDR2 SMNVEV (reference sequence). V gave up 1 base and J gave up 11 bases; unmatched junction bases: 14. The CDR3 contains 16 residues. CDR3 sequence reads: CASSLWAGTGIVDAFF. The CDR3 DNA sequence: TGTGCCAGCAGTTTATGGGCCGGGACAGGGATCGTGGACGCTTTCTTT.